This T cell receptor (beta chain) came from a study of control samples from healthy donors and cancer patients. Assay: immunoSEQ multiplex PCR; the TCRdb copy retains only in-frame clones and omits some. This table holds fewer than 200,000 clones, 90% found once. CDR3 length: 15 amino acids. Germline loops: CDR1 MGHRA, CDR2 YSYEKL. The ends were cut back, 4 bases at V and 4 bases at J, with 14 bases in the middle. The source material was blood. The receptor comes from a woman in her forties or fifties in good health. This chain connects TRBV4-1 to TRBJ2-4, with D maybe TRBD1 (6 bases). The CDR3: CASSRRDTDKNIQYF. The CDR3 DNA sequence: TGCGCCAGCAGCCGCCGGGACACGGATAAAAACATTCAGTACTTC.